The T cell receptor (beta chain) under discussion was sequenced for a study of T cell changes during pregnancy in multiple sclerosis. This clone appeared a few times. Assay: immunoSEQ multiplex PCR; the TCRdb copy retains only in-frame clones and omits some. This sample carries some 40,000 clones, about 87% of them seen once, and the ten largest clones take 0.56%. The V and J ends lost 4 bases and 2 bases respectively, with 9 bases between them. The germline gives CDR1 SQVTM, CDR2 ANQGSEA. The CDR3 is 12 residues long. The chain joins TRBV29-1 to TRBJ2-7, with D perhaps TRBD1 (5 bases). The source was CD4+ T cells from peripheral blood mononuclear cells, collected before pregnancy. The TCR comes from a female donor with multiple sclerosis, enrolled in a pregnancy study. CDR3 residues: CSVGGSTYEQYF. CDR3 DNA: TGCAGCGTTGGGGGCAGTACCTACGAGCAGTACTTC.